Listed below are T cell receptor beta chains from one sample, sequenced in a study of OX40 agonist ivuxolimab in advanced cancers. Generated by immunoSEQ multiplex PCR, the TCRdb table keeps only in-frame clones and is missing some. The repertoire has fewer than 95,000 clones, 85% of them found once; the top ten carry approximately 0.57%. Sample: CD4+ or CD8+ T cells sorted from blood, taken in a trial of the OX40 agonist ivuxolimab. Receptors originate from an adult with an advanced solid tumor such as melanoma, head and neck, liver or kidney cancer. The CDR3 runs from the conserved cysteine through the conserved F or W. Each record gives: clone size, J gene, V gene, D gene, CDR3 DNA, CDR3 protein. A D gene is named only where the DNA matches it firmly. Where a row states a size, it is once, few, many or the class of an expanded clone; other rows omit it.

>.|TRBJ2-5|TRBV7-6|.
TGTGCCAGCAGCTTAACGTGGACAGAGACCCAGTACTTC
CASSLTWTETQYF
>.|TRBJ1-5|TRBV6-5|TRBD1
TGTGCCAGCAGGGGCGGGACAGGGGGCCTCCAGCCCCAGCATTTT
CASRGGTGGLQPQHF
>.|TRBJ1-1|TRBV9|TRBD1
TGTGCCAGCAGCGTAGAGGGACAGGGGATTGAAGCTTTCTTT
CASSVEGQGIEAFF
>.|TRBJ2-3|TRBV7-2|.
TGTGCCAGCAGCTTTCGGGGATGGCTCCAGGATACGCAGTATTTT
CASSFRGWLQDTQYF
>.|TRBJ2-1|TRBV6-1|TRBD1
TGTGCCAGCAACCTACAGGGGAGCTCCTACAATGAGCAGTTCTTC
CASNLQGSSYNEQFF
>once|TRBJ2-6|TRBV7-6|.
TGTGCCAGCAGCCTAGCGACCAACCCGCGTGGGGCCAACGTCCTGACTTTC
CASSLATNPRGANVLTF
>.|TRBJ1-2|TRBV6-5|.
TGTGCCAGCAGAGCGGGGGGGCCTCTCGGCTACACCTTC
CASRAGGPLGYTF
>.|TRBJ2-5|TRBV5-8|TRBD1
TGTGCCAGCAGCGCGGGGACAGGGGCTGGGGAGACCCAGTACTTC
CASSAGTGAGETQYF
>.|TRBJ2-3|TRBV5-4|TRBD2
TGTGCCACCGATAGCGGGGGGGCAGCAGATACGCAGTATTTT
CATDSGGAADTQYF
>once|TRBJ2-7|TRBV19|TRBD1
TGTGCCAGTAGTGTACCCGGGACAGCACACTACGAGCAGTACTTC
CASSVPGTAHYEQYF
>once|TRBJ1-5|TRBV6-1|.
TGTGCCAGCAGTGAAGACAGTTCGTTAACCCAGCATTTT
CASSEDSSLTQHF
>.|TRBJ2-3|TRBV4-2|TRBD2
TGTGCCAGCAGCCAAGGGCAGCGGGGGGGGACAGATACGCAGTATTTT
CASSQGQRGGTDTQYF
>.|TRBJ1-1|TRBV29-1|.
TGCAGCGTCCGCACCTCCGGGGGGATTCGGGGAGGCACTGAAGCTTTCTTT
CSVRTSGGIRGGTEAFF
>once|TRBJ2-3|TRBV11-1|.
TGTGCCAGCAGCTTATTATTGGATACGCAGTATTTT
CASSLLLDTQYF
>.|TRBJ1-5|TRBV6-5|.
TGTGCCAGCACCCTTGGAAATAGCAATCAGCCCCAGCATTTT
CASTLGNSNQPQHF
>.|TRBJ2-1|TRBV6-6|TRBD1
TGTGCCAGCGGACTTCCGGGACAGGGCTACAATGAGCAGTTCTTC
CASGLPGQGYNEQFF
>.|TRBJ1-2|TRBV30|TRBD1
TGTGCCTGGAGTGGACAGGGAAACTATGGCTACACCTTC
CAWSGQGNYGYTF
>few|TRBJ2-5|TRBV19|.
TGTGCCAGTAGTATCGGTAGCGGAAAAGGGACCCAGTACTTC
CASSIGSGKGTQYF
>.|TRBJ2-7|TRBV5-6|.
TGTGCCAGCAGCTTGGGTTCCGGGCTCGAGCAGTACTTC
CASSLGSGLEQYF
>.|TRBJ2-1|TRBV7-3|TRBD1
TGTGCCAGCAGCTTAACTAACAGGGGTTTGAGAAATGAGCAGTTCTTC
CASSLTNRGLRNEQFF
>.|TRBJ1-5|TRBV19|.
TGTGCCAGTAGTGGCGTGGTTGGTGGCAATCAGCCCCAGCATTTT
CASSGVVGGNQPQHF
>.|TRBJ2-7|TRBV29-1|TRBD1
TGCAGCGCCGTGGACAGGGACTACGAGCAGTACTTC
CSAVDRDYEQYF
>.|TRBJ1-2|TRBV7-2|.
TGTGCCAGCAGCCGTACGGGGACCAACTATGGCTACACCTTC
CASSRTGTNYGYTF
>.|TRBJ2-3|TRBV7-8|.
TGTGCCAGCAGCTCTCCCACCGGGACCACAGATACGCAGTATTTT
CASSSPTGTTDTQYF
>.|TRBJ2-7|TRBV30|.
TGTGCCTGGAGTGTAAATCTGGGATACGAGCAGTACTTC
CAWSVNLGYEQYF
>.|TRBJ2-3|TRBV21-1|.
TGTGCCAGCAGCAAAGTTATGGCGGGGGTCGCAGATACGCAGTATTTT
CASSKVMAGVADTQYF
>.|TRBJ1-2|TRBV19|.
TGTGCCAGTAGTATAACGCAGAACTATGGCTACACCTTC
CASSITQNYGYTF
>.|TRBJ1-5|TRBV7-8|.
TGTGCCAGCAGCTCACTTTCCAGGGACAGCAATCAGCCCCAGCATTTT
CASSSLSRDSNQPQHF
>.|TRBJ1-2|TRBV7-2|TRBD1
TGTGCCAGCAGCCAAGGACAGGGGACCTATGGCTACACCTTC
CASSQGQGTYGYTF
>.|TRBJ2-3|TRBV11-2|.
TGTGCCAGCAGCTACGGAGGGGTCACAGATACGCAGTATTTT
CASSYGGVTDTQYF
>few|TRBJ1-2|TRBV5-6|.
TGTGCCAGCAGCTTGCGAGTAGGGTATGGCTACACCTTC
CASSLRVGYGYTF
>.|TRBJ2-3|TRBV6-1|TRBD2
TGTGCCAGCAGTGGCACTAGCGGGGGTTTGACAGATACGCAGTATTTT
CASSGTSGGLTDTQYF
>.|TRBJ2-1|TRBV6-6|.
TGTGCCAGTACCGGGGTCACTTACAATGAGCAGTTCTTC
CASTGVTYNEQFF
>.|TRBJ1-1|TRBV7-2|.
TGTGCCAGCAGCCAGACCCGGGGGGGAACGGCGGGGAACACTGAAGCTTTCTTT
CASSQTRGGTAGNTEAFF
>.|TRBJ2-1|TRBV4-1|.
TGCGCCAGCAGCCATGGAAAGGGAGGGACAAGCTACAATGAGCAGTTCTTC
CASSHGKGGTSYNEQFF
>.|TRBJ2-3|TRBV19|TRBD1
TGTGCCAGTAGCCAGACAGGGGGCGCGAATACGCAGTATTTT
CASSQTGGANTQYF
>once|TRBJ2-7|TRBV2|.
TGTGCCAGCGGATCATTCGGGGCTACCTACGAGCAGTACTTC
CASGSFGATYEQYF
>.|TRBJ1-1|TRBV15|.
TGTGCCACCAGCAGAGATGCAGGAATCACTGAAGCTTTCTTT
CATSRDAGITEAFF
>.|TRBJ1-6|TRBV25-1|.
TGTGCCAGCAGGGAGGGAGTAGTGGGAGATAGTTCACCCCTCCACTTT
CASREGVVGDSSPLHF
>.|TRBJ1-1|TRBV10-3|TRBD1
TGTGCCATCGGGCTACAGGGGAAAGCTTTCTTT
CAIGLQGKAFF
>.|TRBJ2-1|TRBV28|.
TGTGCCAGCAGTTTTGGGGGGGCTTCCTACAATGAGCAGTTCTTC
CASSFGGASYNEQFF
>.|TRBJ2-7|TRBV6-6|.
TGTGCCAGCAGTCGGGACGGGACCTACGAGCAGTACTTC
CASSRDGTYEQYF
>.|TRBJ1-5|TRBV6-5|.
TGTGCCAGCAGCCTTACCCGCGATCAGCCCCAGCATTTT
CASSLTRDQPQHF